This TCR beta chain came from a study of blood T cell repertoires in COVID-19. Across the whole study: The United States, Italy and Spain supplied acute and convalescent COVID-19 samples.

A few counts support this clone. All enrollees were roughly 18 to 100 years old and from roughly 22 US areas. Participant reports of clinical history set cohort assignment. The V end was cut by 3 bases, the J end by 0 bases, with 7 bases between. The CDR3 is made up of 14 amino acids. Germline V gives CDR1 SGHAT, CDR2 FQNNGV. In the original workflow: Estimated nucleated cell counts came from reference gene primer amplification. Libraries were prepared by immunoSEQ multiplex PCR; TCRdb keeps only in-frame clonotypes and omits some of them. Clonal size and the V and J genes are those of that table, whereas D and trimming came from the DNA. The sample contains approximately 270,000 clones, 75% to 90% of which appear only once.

The chain couples TRBV11-2 to TRBJ2-3; no clear D. This TCR was recovered from a young woman with acute COVID-19. The sample was PBMCs or T cells enriched from blood (not recorded which). CDR3 amino acids: CASSLGYSTDTQYF. CDR3 nucleotide sequence: TGTGCCAGCAGCTTGGGCTACAGCACAGATACGCAGTATTTT.